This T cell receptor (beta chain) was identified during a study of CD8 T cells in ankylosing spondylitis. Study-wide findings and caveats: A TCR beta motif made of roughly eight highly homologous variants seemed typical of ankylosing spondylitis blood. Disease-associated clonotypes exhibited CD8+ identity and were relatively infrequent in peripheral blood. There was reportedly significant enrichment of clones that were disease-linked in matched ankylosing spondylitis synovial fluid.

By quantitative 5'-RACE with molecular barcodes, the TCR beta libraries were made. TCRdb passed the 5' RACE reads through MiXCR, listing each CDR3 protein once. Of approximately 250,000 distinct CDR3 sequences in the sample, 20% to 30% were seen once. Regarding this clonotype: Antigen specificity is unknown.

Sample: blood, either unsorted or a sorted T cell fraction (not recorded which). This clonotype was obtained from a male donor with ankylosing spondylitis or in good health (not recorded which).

CDR3 nucleotides: TGTGCCAGCTCACCACCTCAACAGGCCCACCAAGAGACCCAGTACTTC. Translated, it gives CASSPPQQAHQETQYF. The chain carries TRBV18 and TRBJ2-5; a weak D match, TRBD1 (5 bases). Germline V CDR1 and CDR2: KGHSH, LQKENI. V was cut by 0 bases and J by 0 bases, with 11 bases left in between. There are 16 residues in the CDR3. The entire variable domain, with the rest obtained from reference TRBV18 and TRBJ2-5, is as follows: NAGVMQNPRHLVRRRGQEARLRCSPMKGHSHVYWYRQLPEEGLKFMVYLQKENIIDESGMPKERFSAEFPKEGPSILRIQQVVRGDSAAYFCASSPPQQAHQETQYFGPGTRLLVL.